The 3 T cell receptor beta chains in this list originate from one sample, sequenced in a study of cytomegalovirus exposure and HLA in healthy donors. Produced via immunoSEQ multiplex PCR; TCRdb's table is partial and in-frame only. Of 150,000 to 200,000 clones listed, roughly 81% are singletons. Source material: PBMCs. Every receptor here comes from a woman aged 25 to 39 in good health and CMV-seronegative.

The sample holds a few counts of this clone. The chain is built from TRBV19 and TRBJ2-3; D not resolved. Per the germline V gene, CDR1 is LNHDA and CDR2 is SQIVND (reference sequence). The CDR3 has 11 residues. Trimming shortened V by 5 bases and J by 2 bases, and 2 bases separated the two germline ends. CDR3 in amino acids: CASSLTDTQYF. In DNA form, the CDR3 reads TGTGCCAGTAGTCTCACAGATACGCAGTATTTT.

The chain links TRBV5-1 to TRBJ1-5; 7 bases fit TRBD1. CDR3 length equals 15 residues. The germline gives CDR1 SGHRS, CDR2 YFSETQ. Germline trimming cut 2 bases from V and 3 bases from J; bases unmatched to any gene: 5. The chain's CDR3 is CASSLDRAANQPQHF. Here the CDR3 DNA reads TGCGCCAGCAGCTTAGACAGGGCGGCCAATCAGCCCCAGCATTTT.

The rearrangement joins TRBV6-1 to TRBJ1-2; possibly TRBD1 for D (6 bases). Germline CDR1 MNHNS, CDR2 SASEGT. CDR3 length: 14 residues. V lost 2 bases and J lost 4, with 11 bases in between. For the CDR3, the DNA is TGTGCCAGCAGTGAAAACAGGGCTACCTATGGCTACACCTTC. Translated: CASSENRATYGYTF.